The 20 T cell receptor beta chains below all came from one sample that was sequenced in a study of blood T cells in healthy people across ages. For the second PCR, which ran for about 6 to 11 cycles, a sample-barcoded 5' primer and a J-beta primer mix were used. TCRdb ran MiXCR on the 5' RACE reads and lists one entry per CDR3 protein. The data show 1,500,000 or so distinct CDR3 sequences, approximately 60% seen once. The sequenced material came from blood. The receptor set was obtained from a man between 18 and 35 years old in good health.

The gene calls are TRBV28 and TRBJ1-3, with D uncertain. This CDR3 spans 11 amino acids. The germline CDR1 and CDR2 sequences are MDHEN and SYDVKM. Between the trimmed V and J ends, which lost 2 bases and 8 bases, there was a span of 4 bases. The CDR3 DNA follows: TGTGCCAGCAGTTTAGAGGACACCATATATTTT. It translates to CASSLEDTIYF. The entire variable domain, with the rest obtained from reference TRBV28 and TRBJ1-3, is as follows: DVKVTQSSRYLVKRTGEKVFLECVQDMDHENMFWYRQDPGLGLRLIYFSYDVKMKEKGDIPEGYSVSREKKERFSLILESASTNQTSMYLCASSLEDTIYFGEGSWLTVV.

In this sample, this clonotype turned up once. This chain connects TRBV12-3 or TRBV12-4 to TRBJ2-2; tentatively, D is TRBD2 (7 bases). CDR3 length equals 15 residues. Trimming stripped 6 bases from V and 0 bases from J, with 11 bases between. In DNA, the CDR3 is TGTGCCAGCAGCGCGGGGGCCACGAACACCGGGGAGCTGTTTTTT. Its protein is CASSAGATNTGELFF.

This clonotype was seen once. The chain links TRBV4-3 to TRBJ2-7, with D maybe TRBD2 (5 bases). The CDR3 spans 13 residues. The V end lost 5 bases, the J end lost 7 bases, and 15 bases lay between the germline ends. The germline V gene has CDR1 LGHNA and CDR2 YSLEER. The CDR3 is CASSALTGNEQYF. CDR3 DNA sequence: TGCGCCAGCAGCGCTTTGACCGGGAATGAGCAGTACTTC.

The chain recombines TRBV20-1 with TRBJ1-1; possibly TRBD1 for D (6 bases). The V gene's germline CDR1 is DFQATT and CDR2 SNEGSKA (reference sequence). V was clipped by 0 bases and J by 0 bases, with 23 bases between them. The CDR3 loop spans 19 amino acids. CDR3 DNA: TGCAGTGCTAGAGATTTCTCCGGCCGGGGGGCACAGGTGAACACTGAAGCTTTCTTT. Its translation is CSARDFSGRGAQVNTEAFF.

This chain connects TRBV4-1 to TRBJ2-1; D may be TRBD2 (5 bases). The CDR3 is 11 residues long. Germline V lookup: CDR1 MGHRA, CDR2 YSYEKL. The V and J ends lost 8 bases and 6 bases respectively, with 8 bases between them. The CDR3 spells CASVSGNEQFF. CDR3 DNA sequence: TGCGCCAGCGTCAGCGGCAATGAGCAGTTCTTC.

The V and J genes are TRBV10-3 and TRBJ1-1, with D unclear. CDR1 ENHRY and CDR2 SYGVKD come from the germline V gene. Trimming stripped 3 bases from V and 10 bases from J, with 12 bases between. The CDR3 covers 12 residues. CDR3 coding DNA: TGTGCCATCAGTGATATCGATAGCCGAGCTTTCTTT. Translation gives CAISDIDSRAFF.

The chain has TRBV6-2 or TRBV6-3 and TRBJ2-1; 7 bases align to TRBD2. The CDR3 contains 15 residues. With V trimmed by 6 bases and J by 9 bases, 14 bases remained unmatched. CDR1 is MNHEY and CDR2 is SVGEGT in the germline V gene. The DNA of the CDR3 is TGTGCCAGCAGCCGGACCACGGGAGGAACCGGTGAGCAGTTCTTC. Its translation is CASSRTTGGTGEQFF.

There are many counts of this clonotype. The chain combines TRBV27 with TRBJ2-3; the D is unclear. V was clipped by 3 bases and J by 5 bases, with 9 bases between them. There are 13 residues in the CDR3. Germline V gives CDR1 MNHEY, CDR2 SMNVEV (reference sequence). The CDR3 is CASSLIDGDTQYF. CDR3 nucleotides: TGTGCCAGCAGTTTGATCGACGGAGATACGCAGTATTTT.

This clonotype has more than one count but fewer than ten. V usage is TRBV4-1 and J usage is TRBJ2-7, with 9 bases fitting TRBD1. TRBJ2-5 explains the end of the DNA better; the J call may be wrong. CDR3 length: 15 residues. The germline V gene has CDR1 MGHRA and CDR2 YSYEKL. CDR3 residues: CASSQLPGQGETQYF. CDR3 DNA sequence: TGCGCCAGCAGCCAACTACCGGGACAGGGTGAGACCCAGTACTTC.

The V call is TRBV7-9, the J call TRBJ1-2; D call uncertain. Germline-derived CDR1 and CDR2 are SEHNR and FQNEAQ (reference sequence). This CDR3 is 11 amino acids long. Trimming shortened V by 8 bases and J by 3 bases, and 7 bases separated the two germline ends. The CDR3 loop reads CASQGDYGYTF. CDR3 DNA sequence: TGTGCCAGCCAAGGCGACTATGGCTACACCTTC.

This clonotype has a handful of counts. The chain is built from TRBV7-2 and TRBJ2-1, with 10 bases identical to TRBD2. Trimming cost V 1 base and J 6 bases; bases outside gene matches: 6. The CDR3 runs to 16 residues. The germline V gene has CDR1 SGHTA and CDR2 FQGNSA. As DNA, the CDR3 is TGTGCCAGCAGCTTAGTAGGCGGACTAGCGGCCAATGAGCAGTTCTTC. Translation: CASSLVGGLAANEQFF. The entire variable domain, with the rest obtained from reference TRBV7-2 and TRBJ2-1, is as follows: GAGVSQSPSNKVTEKGKDVELRCDPISGHTALYWYRQSLGQGLEFLIYFQGNSAPDKSGLPSDRFSAERTGGSVSTLTIQRTQQEDSAVYLCASSLVGGLAANEQFFGPGTRLTVL.

This chain uses TRBV20-1 with TRBJ2-7; weak D call: TRBD1 (6 bases). Per the germline V gene, CDR1 is DFQATT and CDR2 is SNEGSKA (reference sequence). The length of the CDR3 is 13 residues. V was clipped by 4 bases and J by 2 bases, with 12 bases between them. The CDR3: CSAMGAATYEQYF. The CDR3, as DNA: TGCAGTGCTATGGGGGCAGCCACCTACGAGCAGTACTTC.

Only a few counts were recorded for this clonotype. This chain joins TRBV4-3 and TRBJ1-3; 9 nucleotides match TRBD1. This CDR3 is 14 amino acids long. Germline V gene data show CDR1 as LGHNA and CDR2 as YSLEER. V dropped 1 base and J dropped 8; count of bases not matched to a gene: 3. Written as DNA, the CDR3 is TGCGCCAGCAGCCAAGGGGACAGGGTAGACACCATATATTTT. Protein product: CASSQGDRVDTIYF.

This clonotype came up a few times. This sequence joins TRBV7-9 and TRBJ2-1, with TRBD2 matching 7 bases. The germline gives CDR1 SEHNR, CDR2 FQNEAQ (reference sequence). The CDR3 consists of 15 residues. Trimming at V came to 5 bases and at J to 8 bases, leaving 12 bases not matched to a gene. CDR3 amino acids: CASSAKLPAGDEQFF. The CDR3 region has the DNA TGTGCCAGCAGCGCGAAGCTCCCGGCGGGAGATGAGCAGTTCTTC.

This clonotype has just a few counts. This rearrangement joins TRBV4-1 to TRBJ2-7, with D perhaps TRBD1 (5 bases). The V gene's germline CDR1 is MGHRA and CDR2 YSYEKL. The CDR3 length is 14 residues. V dropped 1 base and J dropped 5 bases, with 12 bases sitting between them. The CDR3 is CASSQVFRAHEQYF. As DNA, the CDR3 is TGCGCCAGCAGCCAAGTCTTCAGGGCCCACGAGCAGTACTTC.

The gene calls are TRBV7-2 and TRBJ2-7; tentatively, D is TRBD2 (5 bases). The CDR3 extends over 15 amino acids. The V end was cut by 1 base, the J end by 4 bases, with 14 bases between. Germline V CDR1 and CDR2: SGHTA, FQGNSA. The CDR3 nucleotides read TGTGCCAGCAGCTTAGACGTTGCGGGCGGGTACGAGCAGTACTTC. Amino acids: CASSLDVAGGYEQYF.

This clonotype has a handful of counts. CDR3 bases: TGTGCCAGCAGTTACTCAACAGGGGCCGAGCAGAATTCACCCCTCCACTTT. It codes for CASSYSTGAEQNSPLHF. The J gene is TRBJ1-6, the V gene TRBV6-2 or TRBV6-3; 7 bases agree with TRBD1. There are 17 residues in the CDR3. Germline values: CDR1 MNHEY, CDR2 SVGEGT. Losses at the gene ends were 0 bases for V and 7 bases for J; bases not matched to a gene: 9.

The chain uses TRBV10-1 and TRBJ1-3, with 7 bases aligning to TRBD1. Trimming removed 7 bases from V and 3 bases from J; junction bases left unmatched: 3. The CDR3 covers 13 residues. The germline V gene has CDR1 WNHNN and CDR2 SYGVQD (reference sequence). The CDR3 DNA reads as TGCGCCAGCACCGACAGGGTTGGAAACACCATATATTTT. Amino acid sequence: CASTDRVGNTIYF.

The chain has TRBV28 and TRBJ2-7; TRBD1 matches at 8 bases. The CDR3 is 17 amino acids. Germline V gene lookup returns CDR1 MDHEN and CDR2 SYDVKM. J lost 2 bases, V lost 1 base, and 10 bases had no gene match. The CDR3 is CASSLSETGVEAYEQYF. CDR3 nucleotide sequence: TGTGCCAGCAGTTTATCCGAGACAGGGGTGGAGGCCTACGAGCAGTACTTC.

In its sample, this clonotype was seen a few times. V usage is TRBV10-3 and J usage is TRBJ2-2; no definite D call. Germline CDR1 is ENHRY and CDR2 is SYGVKD. V lost 4 bases, J lost 0 bases, and 12 bases lay in between. This CDR3 region has 16 residues. The CDR3 bases are TGTGCCATCAGTGGGGGTGGATCCGCGAACACCGGGGAGCTGTTTTTT. Its translation: CAISGGGSANTGELFF.